These 29 T cell receptor beta chains originate from one sample sequenced in a study of blood T cell repertoires in COVID-19. Only in-frame clones appear in the TCRdb table, and some are missing; sequencing was by immunoSEQ multiplex PCR. The repertoire holds a few hundred thousand clones, with around 87% as singletons. Sequencing was carried out using peripheral blood. Every receptor here comes from a man aged 55 to 70 with acute or convalescent COVID-19.

The genes are TRBV5-8 and TRBJ2-4; a weak D match, TRBD1 (6 bases). CDR3 length: 16 amino acids. CDR1 is SGHTS, CDR2 YDEGEE, per germline. Trimming cost V 0 bases and J 0 bases, with 10 bases left between them. The CDR3 loop is CASSLARGLAKNIQYF. DNA of the CDR3: TGTGCCAGCAGCTTGGCCAGGGGTCTAGCCAAAAACATTCAGTACTTC. Looking up the rest from reference TRBV5-8 and TRBJ2-4 gives the full variable domain: EAGVTQSPTHLIKTRGQQATLRCSPISGHTSVYWYQQALGLGLQFLLWYDEGEERNRGNFPPRFSGRQFPNYSSELNVNALELEDSALYLCASSLARGLAKNIQYFGAGTRLSVL.

V gene TRBV6-1 combines with J gene TRBJ2-1; 9 bases line up with TRBD2. V was pared by 2 bases and J by 15 bases, with 11 bases of the junction left unmatched. Looked up from germline, CDR1 is MNHNS and CDR2 is SASEGT. The CDR3 spans 14 residues. CDR3 sequence reads: CASSELSGGWDGFF. The DNA of the CDR3 is TGTGCCAGCAGTGAACTCAGCGGGGGGTGGGACGGGTTCTTC.

The rearrangement joins TRBV5-4 to TRBJ2-1; 8 nucleotides agree with TRBD2. CDR1 SGHNT and CDR2 YYREEE come from the germline V gene (reference sequence). This CDR3 has 15 residues. Losses at the gene ends were 4 bases for V and 1 base for J; bases not matched to a gene: 4. CDR3 nucleotide sequence: TGTGCCAGCAGCACCCGGGGGGGATCCTACAATGAGCAGTTCTTC. This translates into CASSTRGGSYNEQFF.

The genes are TRBV28 and TRBJ2-1; D is unresolved. The CDR3 spans 12 residues. The germline V and J ends were trimmed by 6 bases and 8 bases, with 11 bases remaining between them. Germline CDR1 reads MDHEN; CDR2 reads SYDVKM. For the CDR3, the DNA is TGTGCCAGCAGCTCGCAGGTCCATGAGCAGTTCTTC. Its protein is CASSSQVHEQFF. The variable domain in full, with the rest retrieved from reference TRBV28 and TRBJ2-1, is DVKVTQSSRYLVKRTGEKVFLECVQDMDHENMFWYRQDPGLGLRLIYFSYDVKMKEKGDIPEGYSVSREKKERFSLILESASTNQTSMYLCASSSQVHEQFFGPGTRLTVL.

The gene calls are TRBV7-2 and TRBJ1-1; D perhaps matches TRBD1 (6 bases). The CDR3 covers 18 residues. Germline V gives CDR1 SGHTA, CDR2 FQGNSA. The V end was cut by 1 base, the J end by 5 bases, with 23 bases between. The CDR3 sequence: CASSLDSTGFRGGTEAFF. Here the CDR3 DNA reads TGTGCCAGCAGCTTAGACTCAACCGGATTCAGGGGCGGGACTGAAGCTTTCTTT.

This chain links TRBV30 with TRBJ2-1, with D unresolved. This CDR3 is built from 14 residues. The germline CDR1 and CDR2 sequences are GTSNPN and SVGIG (reference sequence). V was pared by 1 base and J by 2 bases, with 9 bases between. The CDR3 reads CAWSGVPTYNEQFF. CDR3 DNA: TGTGCCTGGAGTGGAGTCCCCACCTACAATGAGCAGTTCTTC.

The chain carries TRBV24-1 and TRBJ1-5; 12 positions match TRBD1. Trimming removed 9 bases from V and 6 bases from J; junction bases left unmatched: 14. The germline CDR1 and CDR2 sequences are KGHDR and SFDVKD. CDR3 size: 17 residues. For the CDR3, the DNA is TGTGCCACCGGAAAGACGCCGGGACAGGGGGCCGGTCAGCCCCAGCATTTT. Its protein product is CATGKTPGQGAGQPQHF.

This sequence joins TRBV9 and TRBJ1-2; D possibly corresponds to TRBD1 (6 bases). CDR1 and CDR2 (germline): SGDLS, YYNGEE. Trimming pared 4 bases from V and 4 bases from J, leaving 14 bases between. The CDR3 runs 14 residues. The CDR3 nucleotides are TGTGCCAGCAGCAAAGGGGACATAATCTATGGCTACACCTTC. This sequence encodes CASSKGDIIYGYTF.

The chain employs TRBV5-4 and TRBJ2-7; D is perhaps TRBD1 (6 bases). This CDR3 has 16 amino acids. Per the germline V gene, CDR1 is SGHNT and CDR2 is YYREEE (reference sequence). Trimming took 0 bases from V and 6 from J, leaving 19 bases between them. The chain's CDR3 is CASSLGNRRQVFEQYF. CDR3 coding DNA: TGTGCCAGCAGCTTGGGAAATCGGAGACAGGTGTTCGAGCAGTACTTC.

The rearrangement joins TRBV7-9 to TRBJ2-1; 8 positions agree with TRBD2. V was clipped by 2 bases and J by 8 bases; unmatched bases: 8. Germline V lookup: CDR1 SEHNR, CDR2 FQNEAQ (reference sequence). The CDR3 has 15 residues. The CDR3 coding sequence is TGTGCCAGCAGCTTAAAACTAGCCGGGAGGGATGAGCAGTTCTTC. Amino acids: CASSLKLAGRDEQFF. Full variable domain (remainder filled in from reference TRBV7-9 and TRBJ2-1): DTGVSQNPRHKITKRGQNVTFRCDPISEHNRLYWYRQTLGQGPEFLTYFQNEAQLEKSRLLSDRFSAERPKGSFSTLEIQRTEQGDSAMYLCASSLKLAGRDEQFFGPGTRLTVL.

The rearrangement joins TRBV9 to TRBJ2-7; perhaps TRBD1 as D (7 bases). Germline values: CDR1 SGDLS, CDR2 YYNGEE. V was clipped by 4 bases and J by 3 bases, with 14 bases between them. The CDR3 length is 14 residues. In nucleotides, the CDR3 is TGTGCCAGCAGCCCTTGGAGGGACAGCTACGAGCAGTACTTC. Residues: CASSPWRDSYEQYF.

This clone came up once. The chain joins TRBV19 to TRBJ2-3; 14 nucleotides match TRBD2. Trimming took 6 bases from V and 0 from J; bases not matched to a gene: 5. The CDR3 extends over 17 amino acids. CDR1 LNHDA and CDR2 SQIVND come from the germline V gene (reference sequence). The CDR3 is CASRRLAGGTSTDTQYF. In DNA form, the CDR3 reads TGTGCCAGTAGGAGACTAGCGGGGGGGACTAGCACAGATACGCAGTATTTT. Complete variable domain (other parts from reference TRBV19 and TRBJ2-3): DGGITQSPKYLFRKEGQNVTLSCEQNLNHDAMYWYRQDPGQGLRLIYYSQIVNDFQKGDIAEGYSVSREKKESFPLTVTSAQKNPTAFYLCASRRLAGGTSTDTQYFGPGTRLTVL.

This clone was seen a few times. V is TRBV7-9 and J is TRBJ1-1; 7 bases map to TRBD1. Germline values: CDR1 SEHNR, CDR2 FQNEAQ (reference sequence). This CDR3 is built from 15 residues. V shed 1 base and J 0 bases; nucleotides not matched to a gene: 2. The CDR3 reads CASSLVTGMNTEAFF. CDR3 coding DNA: TGTGCCAGCAGCTTAGTGACAGGGATGAACACTGAAGCTTTCTTT. Using reference TRBV7-9 and TRBJ1-1 for the parts outside the CDR3, the full variable domain is DTGVSQNPRHKITKRGQNVTFRCDPISEHNRLYWYRQTLGQGPEFLTYFQNEAQLEKSRLLSDRFSAERPKGSFSTLEIQRTEQGDSAMYLCASSLVTGMNTEAFFGQGTRLTVV.

Written as DNA, the CDR3 is TGTGCCAGCTCACTGAACCAGGGGGTAGAGACCCAGTACTTC. Translation: CASSLNQGVETQYF. V gene TRBV18 combines with J gene TRBJ2-5; 7 bases are a match to TRBD1. V shed 4 bases, J shed 4 bases, and the junction held 6 bases outside the gene matches. From germline, CDR1 is KGHSH and CDR2 LQKENI. The CDR3 runs to 14 residues.

V gene TRBV3-1 (or the pseudogene TRBV3-2) combines with J gene TRBJ2-5, with 8 bases identical to TRBD2. The CDR3 is 15 amino acids. CDR1 LGHDT and CDR2 YNNKEL come from the germline V gene (reference sequence). V lost 1 base, J lost 5 bases, and 6 bases stayed unmatched. CDR3 coding DNA: TGTGCCAGCAGCCAAGTGCGGGGGGCCCGGGAGACCCAGTACTTC. Translated: CASSQVRGARETQYF.

The rearrangement joins TRBV19 to TRBJ2-4, with D tentatively TRBD1 (7 bases). From germline, CDR1 is LNHDA and CDR2 SQIVND (reference sequence). There are 17 residues in the CDR3. Deletions cut 3 bases from V and 2 bases from J, with 17 bases between. The CDR3 region is CASSISPAGGSKNIQYF. CDR3 in DNA: TGTGCCAGTAGTATCAGCCCGGCAGGGGGGTCCAAAAACATTCAGTACTTC.

This chain connects TRBV28 to TRBJ2-5, with 10 bases that match TRBD1. The germline gives CDR1 MDHEN, CDR2 SYDVKM. The CDR3 runs 14 residues. J gave up 5 bases and V 2 bases, and 2 bases lay outside the gene matches. The CDR3 DNA sequence: TGTGCCAGCAGTTTAGAGGACAGGGGGGAGACCCAGTACTTC. Its translation: CASSLEDRGETQYF.

The chain combines TRBV5-1 with TRBJ2-1, with TRBD1 matching over 7 bases. The length of the CDR3 is 13 residues. V gave up 1 base and J gave up 9 bases; unmatched junction bases: 4. The germline V gene encodes CDR1 SGHRS and CDR2 YFSETQ. CDR3 residues: CASSLTGVVEQFF. The CDR3 region has the DNA TGCGCCAGCAGCTTGACAGGGGTGGTTGAGCAGTTCTTC. Filled out from reference TRBV5-1 and TRBJ2-1, the complete variable domain reads KAGVTQTPRYLIKTRGQQVTLSCSPISGHRSVSWYQQTPGQGLQFLFEYFSETQRNKGNFPGRFSGRQFSNSRSEMNVSTLELGDSALYLCASSLTGVVEQFFGPGTRLTVL.

This chain connects TRBV6-5 to TRBJ2-3; no firm D call. The germline V gene encodes CDR1 MNHEY and CDR2 SVGAGI. Trimming took 6 bases from V and 2 from J, leaving 9 bases between them. The CDR3 consists of 13 residues. This CDR3 is CASSAGYTDTQYF. Written as DNA, the CDR3 is TGTGCCAGCAGCGCAGGATACACAGATACGCAGTATTTT.

The V gene is TRBV5-4, the J gene TRBJ2-1; maybe TRBD2 (5 bases). V shed 4 bases and J shed 4 bases, with 9 bases lying between them. The V gene's germline CDR1 is SGHNT and CDR2 YYREEE (reference sequence). The CDR3 covers 13 residues. CDR3 in amino acids: CASSPPGYNEQFF. CDR3 nucleotides: TGTGCCAGCAGCCCCCCGGGGTACAATGAGCAGTTCTTC.

The chain joins TRBV5-1 to TRBJ1-1, with 7 bases matching TRBD1. Germline CDR1 SGHRS, CDR2 YFSETQ. Trimming removed 2 bases from V and 2 bases from J; junction bases left unmatched: 3. This CDR3 is 14 amino acids long. The CDR3 spells CASSLPGGNTEAFF. CDR3 nucleotide sequence: TGCGCCAGCAGCTTACCAGGGGGAAACACTGAAGCTTTCTTT.

This clone appeared once. The chain combines TRBV28 with TRBJ2-1; no clear D gene. Germline CDR1 MDHEN, CDR2 SYDVKM. The V end was cut by 3 bases, the J end by 10 bases, with 7 bases between. This CDR3 comprises 11 residues. The CDR3 region has the DNA TGTGCCAGCAGTTTGGGCAGGGAGCAGTTCTTC. Encoded protein: CASSLGREQFF.

This sequence joins TRBV7-9 and TRBJ1-2; 8 nucleotides align to TRBD1. Germline values: CDR1 SEHNR, CDR2 FQNEAQ (reference sequence). Unmatched junction bases numbered 9, after V lost 6 bases and J lost 3 bases. This CDR3 region has 15 residues. CDR3 DNA: TGTGCCAGCAGTAAGTTGGCAGGGGGCGACTATGGCTACACCTTC. This gives the protein CASSKLAGGDYGYTF. Variable domain in full (rest from reference TRBV7-9 and TRBJ1-2): DTGVSQNPRHKITKRGQNVTFRCDPISEHNRLYWYRQTLGQGPEFLTYFQNEAQLEKSRLLSDRFSAERPKGSFSTLEIQRTEQGDSAMYLCASSKLAGGDYGYTFGSGTRLTVV.

This clone was detected ten times or more. In DNA form, the CDR3 reads TGTGCCAGCAGCCAAGTCGTAGGACAGGGGTACAATGAGCAGTTCTTC. Amino acids: CASSQVVGQGYNEQFF. The rearrangement joins TRBV3-1 (or the pseudogene TRBV3-2) to TRBJ2-1; 9 bases line up with TRBD1. Losses at the gene ends were 1 base for V and 4 bases for J; bases not matched to a gene: 5. The CDR3 length is 16 residues. The germline CDR1 and CDR2 sequences are LGHDT and YNNKEL (reference sequence).

The J gene is TRBJ2-7, the V gene TRBV28; tentative D call: TRBD1 (6 bases). The V gene lost 5 bases and the J gene lost 2 bases, with 10 bases spanning the gap. The CDR3 has 13 amino acids. Germline-derived CDR1 and CDR2 are MDHEN and SYDVKM. The chain's CDR3 is CASSRTVTYEQYF. CDR3 coding DNA: TGTGCCAGCAGTCGGACAGTCACCTACGAGCAGTACTTC.

This clone has just a few counts. The chain joins TRBV4-2 to TRBJ2-1, with 7 bases fitting TRBD2. This CDR3 has 14 amino acids. The J segment lost 8 bases and the V segment lost 1 base, leaving 5 bases of the junction unmatched. Germline CDR1 and CDR2: LGHNA and YNFKEQ. CDR3 sequence reads: CASSQVGGVHEQFF. The CDR3 nucleotides read TGTGCCAGCAGCCAAGTTGGGGGGGTCCATGAGCAGTTCTTC.

The chain is built from TRBV28 and TRBJ2-7; 7 nucleotides align to TRBD1. This CDR3 spans 15 amino acids. Looked up from germline, CDR1 is MDHEN and CDR2 is SYDVKM. V lost 4 bases to trimming and J lost 2 bases; unmatched junction nucleotides: 8. CDR3 amino acids: CASSYPGQKTYEQYF. The CDR3 DNA reads as TGTGCCAGCAGTTACCCGGGACAGAAAACCTACGAGCAGTACTTC.

The CDR3: CASSLGASGGAETQYF. CDR3 in DNA: TGTGCCAGCAGCTTAGGGGCTAGCGGGGGGGCCGAGACCCAGTACTTC. The chain couples TRBV7-6 to TRBJ2-5, with 12 positions matching TRBD2. V was pared by 1 base and J by 5 bases, with 5 bases of the junction left unmatched. From germline, CDR1 is SGHVS and CDR2 FNYEAQ. The CDR3 consists of 16 residues.

V is TRBV7-8 and J is TRBJ1-1; a weak D match, TRBD1 (6 bases). Germline V gene data show CDR1 as SGHVS and CDR2 as FQNEAQ. The CDR3 has 12 residues. V was clipped by 5 bases and J by 8 bases, with 12 bases between them. The CDR3 nucleotides read TGTGCCAGCAGCCCAGGGGTGCTCGAAGCTTTCTTT. This translates into CASSPGVLEAFF.